The count of the clone carrying this T cell receptor beta chain is one. The target antigen is unknown. A much larger clonotype is one base distant, so this may be a read error. This sample was included in a study of T-cell reconstitution after alpha-beta-depleted transplantation in children. The germline gives CDR1 ENHRY, CDR2 SYGVKD. The CDR3 runs 13 residues. Study outcomes and limitations: Surviving recipient T cells and thymic progenitors produced the high day-60 TCRbeta diversity seen in some patients.

During its preparation, the TCRbeta library received unique molecular identifiers. MiXCR, applied by TCRdb to the PCR reads, yields one record per CDR3 protein. The table lists approximately 500,000 distinct CDR3 sequences, 10% of them singletons. The sequencing used PBMCs, collected before TCRalphabeta/CD19-depleted stem cell transplant. The chain has TRBV10-3 and TRBJ2-5, with D unclear. The TCR originated in a child between 2 and 9 years old with inherited bone marrow failure, due to receive a stem cell transplant. The DNA for the CDR3 is TGTGCCATCAGTGATAACAGAGCCCCGACCCAGCACTTC. This sequence encodes CAISDNRAPTQHF.